The clone carrying this TCR beta chain appeared a few times. The antigen remains unidentified. The study ran its PCR with 60 Vbeta and 13 Jbeta primers. The protocol was immunoSEQ multiplex PCR, while the TCRdb copy is restricted to in-frame clones and leaves out a portion. Here the sample spans 75,000 to 95,000 clones, under 80% being singletons. Donors likely had unrecorded immune exposures despite being nominally healthy when sampled. The CDR3 runs to 14 residues. CDR1 and CDR2 from the germline V gene are SGHDT and YYEEEE. V lost 0 bases to trimming and J lost 3 bases; unmatched junction nucleotides: 1. The entry originates in a study of cytomegalovirus exposure and HLA in healthy donors. Study details: Unique TCRs numbering approximately 81 million, obtained from HLA-typed donors, made up an early data release. General observations from the study: Later on, analysis showed that most CMV-associated TCR beta chains appeared to be HLA-restricted. When analyzed later, the rates of TCR association showed variation by HLA locus, with DRB1 the most and HLA-C the fewest.

The source material was PBMCs. The V gene is TRBV5-6, the J gene TRBJ1-1, with 8 nucleotides matching TRBD1. The source is a woman aged 25 to 39 in good health and CMV-seronegative. This CDR3 is CASSLDRGDTEAFF. CDR3 DNA sequence: TGTGCCAGCAGCTTGGACAGGGGGGACACTGAAGCTTTCTTT.